This TCR beta chain was obtained from a study of shared clonotypes between healthy human individuals. Notes on the study in general: The study generally estimated greater richness for naive than memory subsets. Few donors limited the genetic and exposure-history diversity represented. Some naive CD4 clonotypes, around 4.7%, turned up in common across a handful of donors. Specimens sampled were limited to blood, with tissue repertoires likely differing.

The method was immunoSEQ multiplex PCR; TCRdb's version includes in-frame clones alone and lacks a portion of them. The profile covers approximately 1,500,000 clones, with approximately 97% appearing a single time and roughly 1.1% taken by the ten largest. On this clone itself: The target antigen is unknown.

Germline V gives CDR1 SGHKS, CDR2 YYEKEE (reference sequence). This CDR3 has 14 residues. The J segment lost 1 base and the V segment lost 6 bases, leaving 4 bases of the junction unmatched. The chain recombines TRBV5-5 with TRBJ2-1, with 7 positions matching TRBD2. Sequencing was done on a sample of naive CD4+ T cells sorted from blood. Subset in this sample: CD45RA+ positively selected. The TCR comes from a man aged 30-40 years in good health. In DNA form, the CDR3 reads TGTGCCAGCATCCACGGGGGGTCCTACAATGAGCAGTTCTTC. Its protein product is CASIHGGSYNEQFF. Combining the CDR3 with reference TRBV5-5 and TRBJ2-1 gives the whole variable domain DAGVTQSPTHLIKTRGQQVTLRCSPISGHKSVSWYQQVLGQGPQFIFQYYEKEERGRGNFPDRFSARQFPNYSSELNVNALLLGDSALYLCASIHGGSYNEQFFGPGTRLTVL.